In its sample, the clone carrying this T cell receptor (beta chain) was seen a few times. Antigen specificity is unknown. This sample is drawn from a study of beta chain features in type 1 diabetes. Trimming pared 2 bases from V and 6 bases from J, leaving 18 bases between. Germline V gene lookup returns CDR1 SGHDT and CDR2 YYEEEE. The CDR3 runs 16 residues. Expressed TCRB transcripts got sequenced, as all isolated RNA was reverse transcribed. TCRdb keeps only in-frame clones here, not all; method: immunoSEQ multiplex PCR. The sample contains 900,000 or so clones, roughly 15% of which appear only once. The study, taken as a whole, reports: When VDJ junctions were examined, type 1 diabetes patients showed fewer insertions and more deletions. The question left open here concerned HLA type influencing TCRB rearrangement. Researchers reported that naive, central memory and Treg TCRB repertoires appeared more similar in patients than in healthy donors.

This sequence originates from a woman between 18 and 29 years old in good health. The chain links TRBV5-6 to TRBJ2-4; possible D gene TRBD1, 5 bases. Source material: naive CD4+ T cells from blood. The CDR3 DNA is TGTGCCAGCAGCTTAGGTCCCCAGGGCTCGGTAAACATTCAGTACTTC. This codes for CASSLGPQGSVNIQYF.